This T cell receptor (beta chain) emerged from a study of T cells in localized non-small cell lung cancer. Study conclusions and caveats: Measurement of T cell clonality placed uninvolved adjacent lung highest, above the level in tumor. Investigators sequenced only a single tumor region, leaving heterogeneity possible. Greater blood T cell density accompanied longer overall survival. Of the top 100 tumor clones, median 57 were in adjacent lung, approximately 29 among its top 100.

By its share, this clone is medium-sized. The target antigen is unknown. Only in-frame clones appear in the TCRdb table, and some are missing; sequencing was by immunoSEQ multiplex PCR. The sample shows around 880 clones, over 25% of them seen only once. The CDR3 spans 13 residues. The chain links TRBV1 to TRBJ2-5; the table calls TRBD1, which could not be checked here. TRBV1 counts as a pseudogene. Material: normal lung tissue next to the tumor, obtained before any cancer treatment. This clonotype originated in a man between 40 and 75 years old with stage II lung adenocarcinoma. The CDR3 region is CASSGQGQETQYF. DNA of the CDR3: TGCGCCAGCAGTGGACAGGGACAAGAGACCCAGTACTTC.